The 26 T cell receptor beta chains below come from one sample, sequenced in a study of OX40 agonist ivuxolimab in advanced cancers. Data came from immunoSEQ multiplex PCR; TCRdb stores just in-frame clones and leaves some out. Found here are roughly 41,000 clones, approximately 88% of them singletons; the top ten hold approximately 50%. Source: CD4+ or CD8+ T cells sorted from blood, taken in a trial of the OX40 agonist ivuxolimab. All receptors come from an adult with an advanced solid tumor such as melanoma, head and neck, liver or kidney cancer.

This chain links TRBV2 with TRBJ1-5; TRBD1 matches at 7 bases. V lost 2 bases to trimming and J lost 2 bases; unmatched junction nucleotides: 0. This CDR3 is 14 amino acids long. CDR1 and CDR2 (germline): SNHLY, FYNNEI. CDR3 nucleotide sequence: TGTGCCAGCAGTGAACAGGGGGGCAATCAGCCCCAGCATTTT. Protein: CASSEQGGNQPQHF.

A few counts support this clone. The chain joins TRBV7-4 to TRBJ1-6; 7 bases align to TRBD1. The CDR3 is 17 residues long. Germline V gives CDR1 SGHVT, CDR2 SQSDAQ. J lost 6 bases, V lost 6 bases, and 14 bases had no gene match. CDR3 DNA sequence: TGTGCCAGCAGGGGGAACGGACAGGAGTTGTCTAATTCACCCCTCCACTTT. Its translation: CASRGNGQELSNSPLHF.

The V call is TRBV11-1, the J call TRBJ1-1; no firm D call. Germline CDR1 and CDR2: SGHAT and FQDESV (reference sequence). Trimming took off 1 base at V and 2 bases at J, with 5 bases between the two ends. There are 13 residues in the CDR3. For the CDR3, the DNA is TGTGCCAGCAGCTTAGTGTACAACACTGAAGCTTTCTTT. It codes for CASSLVYNTEAFF.

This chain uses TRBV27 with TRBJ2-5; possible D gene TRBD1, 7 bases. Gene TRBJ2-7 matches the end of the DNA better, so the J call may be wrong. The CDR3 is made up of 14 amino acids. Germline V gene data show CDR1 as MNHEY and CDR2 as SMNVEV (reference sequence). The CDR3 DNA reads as TGTGCCAGCAGTTTTGGAGGGGGCGGCTACGAGCAGTACTTC. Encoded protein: CASSFGGGGYEQYF.

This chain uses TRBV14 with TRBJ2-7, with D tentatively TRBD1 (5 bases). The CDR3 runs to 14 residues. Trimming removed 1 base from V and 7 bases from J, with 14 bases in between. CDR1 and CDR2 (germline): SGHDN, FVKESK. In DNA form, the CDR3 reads TGTGCCAGCAGCCAAGCGACAGCCCCTAGGGAGCAGTACTTC. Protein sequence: CASSQATAPREQYF.

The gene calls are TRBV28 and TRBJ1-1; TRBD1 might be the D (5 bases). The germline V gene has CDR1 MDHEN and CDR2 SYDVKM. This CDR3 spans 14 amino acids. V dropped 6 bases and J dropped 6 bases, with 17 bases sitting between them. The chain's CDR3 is CASRDSSPGAEAFF. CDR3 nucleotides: TGTGCCAGCAGAGACAGCTCCCCCGGCGCTGAAGCTTTCTTT. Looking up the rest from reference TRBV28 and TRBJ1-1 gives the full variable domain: DVKVTQSSRYLVKRTGEKVFLECVQDMDHENMFWYRQDPGLGLRLIYFSYDVKMKEKGDIPEGYSVSREKKERFSLILESASTNQTSMYLCASRDSSPGAEAFFGQGTRLTVV.

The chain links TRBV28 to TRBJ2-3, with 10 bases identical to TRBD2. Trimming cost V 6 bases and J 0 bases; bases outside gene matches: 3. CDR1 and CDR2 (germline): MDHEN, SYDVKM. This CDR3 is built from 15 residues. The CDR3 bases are TGTGCCAGCAGCCCACTAGCGGGAAGCACAGATACGCAGTATTTT. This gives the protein CASSPLAGSTDTQYF.

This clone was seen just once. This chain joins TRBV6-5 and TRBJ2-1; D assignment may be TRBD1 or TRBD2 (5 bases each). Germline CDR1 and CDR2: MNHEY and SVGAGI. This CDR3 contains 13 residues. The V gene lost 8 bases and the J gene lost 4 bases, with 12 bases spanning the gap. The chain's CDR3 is CASRGAQYNEQFF. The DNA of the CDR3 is TGTGCCAGCCGAGGGGCTCAGTACAATGAGCAGTTCTTC.

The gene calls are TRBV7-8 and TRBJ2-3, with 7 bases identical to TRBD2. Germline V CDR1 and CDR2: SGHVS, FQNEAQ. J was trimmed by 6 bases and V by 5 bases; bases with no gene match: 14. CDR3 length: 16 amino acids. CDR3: CASSAVGGSSHDTQYF. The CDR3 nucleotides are TGTGCCAGCAGCGCAGTGGGCGGGAGTAGTCACGATACGCAGTATTTT. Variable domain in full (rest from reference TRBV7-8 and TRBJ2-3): GAGVSQSPRYKVAKRGQDVALRCDPISGHVSLFWYQQALGQGPEFLTYFQNEAQLDKSGLPSDRFFAERPEGSVSTLKIQRTQQEDSAVYLCASSAVGGSSHDTQYFGPGTRLTVL.

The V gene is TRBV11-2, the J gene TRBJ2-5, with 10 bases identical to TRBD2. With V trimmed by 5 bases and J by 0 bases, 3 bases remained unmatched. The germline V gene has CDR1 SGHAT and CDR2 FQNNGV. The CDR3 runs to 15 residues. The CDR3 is CASSRGLADQETQYF. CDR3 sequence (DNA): TGTGCCAGCAGCCGAGGACTAGCGGACCAAGAGACCCAGTACTTC. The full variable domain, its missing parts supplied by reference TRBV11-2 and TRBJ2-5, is EAGVAQSPRYKIIEKRQSVAFWCNPISGHATLYWYQQILGQGPKLLIQFQNNGVVDDSQLPKDRFSAERLKGVDSTLKIQPAKLEDSAVYLCASSRGLADQETQYFGPGTRLLVL.

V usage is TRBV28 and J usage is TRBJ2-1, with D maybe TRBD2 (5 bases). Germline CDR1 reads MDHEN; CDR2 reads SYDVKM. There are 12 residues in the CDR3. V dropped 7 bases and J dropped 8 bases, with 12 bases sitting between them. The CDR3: CASTLGGYEQFF. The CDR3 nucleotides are TGTGCCAGCACCCTTGGAGGATATGAGCAGTTCTTC.

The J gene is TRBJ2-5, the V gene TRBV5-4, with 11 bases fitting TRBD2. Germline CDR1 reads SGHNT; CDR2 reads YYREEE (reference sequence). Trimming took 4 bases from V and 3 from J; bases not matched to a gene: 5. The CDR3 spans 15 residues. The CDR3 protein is CASSHPTSGEETQYF. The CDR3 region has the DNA TGTGCCAGCAGCCACCCGACTAGCGGGGAAGAGACCCAGTACTTC.

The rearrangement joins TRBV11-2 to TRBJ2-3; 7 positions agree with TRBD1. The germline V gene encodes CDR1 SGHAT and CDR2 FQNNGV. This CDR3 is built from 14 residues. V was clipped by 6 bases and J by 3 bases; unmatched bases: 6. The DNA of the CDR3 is TGTGCCAGCAGGGCCGGGACAGCAACAGATACGCAGTATTTT. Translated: CASRAGTATDTQYF.

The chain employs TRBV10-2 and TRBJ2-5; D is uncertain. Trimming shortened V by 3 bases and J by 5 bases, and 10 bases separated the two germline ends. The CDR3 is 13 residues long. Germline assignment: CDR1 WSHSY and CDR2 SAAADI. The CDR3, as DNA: TGCGCCAGCAGTGAAGAGATGGGGGAGACCCAGTACTTC. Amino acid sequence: CASSEEMGETQYF.

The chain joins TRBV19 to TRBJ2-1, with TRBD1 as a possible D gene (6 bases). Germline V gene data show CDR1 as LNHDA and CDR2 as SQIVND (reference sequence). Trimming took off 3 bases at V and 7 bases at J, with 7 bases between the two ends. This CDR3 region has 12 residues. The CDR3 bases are TGTGCCAGTAGTATTAGGGGGAATGAGCAGTTCTTC. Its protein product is CASSIRGNEQFF.

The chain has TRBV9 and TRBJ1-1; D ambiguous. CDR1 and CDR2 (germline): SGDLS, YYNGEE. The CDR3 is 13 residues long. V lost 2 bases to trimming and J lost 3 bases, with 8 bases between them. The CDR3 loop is CASSVHGYTEAFF. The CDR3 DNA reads TGTGCCAGCAGCGTTCACGGTTACACTGAAGCTTTCTTT. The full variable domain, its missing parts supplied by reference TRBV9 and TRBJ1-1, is DSGVTQTPKHLITATGQRVTLRCSPRSGDLSVYWYQQSLDQGLQFLIQYYNGEERAKGNILERFSAQQFPDLHSELNLSSLELGDSALYFCASSVHGYTEAFFGQGTRLTVV.

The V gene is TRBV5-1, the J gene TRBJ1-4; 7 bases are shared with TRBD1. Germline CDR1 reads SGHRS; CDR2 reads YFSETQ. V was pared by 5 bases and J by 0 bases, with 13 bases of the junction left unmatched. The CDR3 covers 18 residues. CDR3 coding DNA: TGCGCCAGCAGTCCAGACAGGGCTCTTCGTTCAACTAATGAAAAACTGTTTTTT. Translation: CASSPDRALRSTNEKLFF.

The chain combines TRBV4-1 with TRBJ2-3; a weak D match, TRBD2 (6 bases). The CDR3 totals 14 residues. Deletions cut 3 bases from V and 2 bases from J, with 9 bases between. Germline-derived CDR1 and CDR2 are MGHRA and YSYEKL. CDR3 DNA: TGCGCCAGCAGCCAGAGGACTACCACAGATACGCAGTATTTT. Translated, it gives CASSQRTTTDTQYF.

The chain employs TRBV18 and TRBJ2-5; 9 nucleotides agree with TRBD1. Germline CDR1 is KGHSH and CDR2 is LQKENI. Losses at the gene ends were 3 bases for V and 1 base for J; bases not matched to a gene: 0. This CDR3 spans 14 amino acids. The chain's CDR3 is CASSPDRGQETQYF. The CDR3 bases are TGTGCCAGCTCACCGGACAGGGGCCAAGAGACCCAGTACTTC.

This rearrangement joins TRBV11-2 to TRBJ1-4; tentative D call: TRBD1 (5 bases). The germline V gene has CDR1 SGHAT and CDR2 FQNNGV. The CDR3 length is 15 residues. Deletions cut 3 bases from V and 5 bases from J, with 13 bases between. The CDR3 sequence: CASSLWGGQNEKLFF. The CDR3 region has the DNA TGTGCCAGCAGCTTGTGGGGCGGGCAGAATGAAAAACTGTTTTTT. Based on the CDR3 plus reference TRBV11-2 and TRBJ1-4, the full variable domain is EAGVAQSPRYKIIEKRQSVAFWCNPISGHATLYWYQQILGQGPKLLIQFQNNGVVDDSQLPKDRFSAERLKGVDSTLKIQPAKLEDSAVYLCASSLWGGQNEKLFFGSGTQLSVL.

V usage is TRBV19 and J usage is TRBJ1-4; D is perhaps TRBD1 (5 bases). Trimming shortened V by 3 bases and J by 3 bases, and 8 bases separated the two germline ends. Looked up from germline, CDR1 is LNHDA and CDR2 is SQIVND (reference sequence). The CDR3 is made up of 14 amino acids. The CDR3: CASSIQGANEKLFF. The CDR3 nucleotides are TGTGCCAGTAGTATCCAGGGAGCTAATGAAAAACTGTTTTTT.

The CDR3 protein is CATSRGGTSGPGSTDTQYF. The CDR3 region has the DNA TGTGCCACCAGCAGAGGCGGGACTAGCGGACCTGGGAGCACAGATACGCAGTATTTT. The V gene is TRBV15, the J gene TRBJ2-3; TRBD2 agrees at 11 bases. CDR1 is LNHNV, CDR2 YYDKDF, per germline (reference sequence). This CDR3 region has 19 residues. V lost 1 base, J lost 0 bases, and 9 bases stayed unmatched.

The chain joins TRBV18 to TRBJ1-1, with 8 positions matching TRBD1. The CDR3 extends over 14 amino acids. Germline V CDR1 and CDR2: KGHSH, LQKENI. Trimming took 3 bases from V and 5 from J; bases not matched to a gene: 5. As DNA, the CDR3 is TGTGCCAGCTCACCCGGGACAGGTGGAACTGAAGCTTTCTTT. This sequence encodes CASSPGTGGTEAFF. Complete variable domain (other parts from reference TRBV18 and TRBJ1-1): NAGVMQNPRHLVRRRGQEARLRCSPMKGHSHVYWYRQLPEEGLKFMVYLQKENIIDESGMPKERFSAEFPKEGPSILRIQQVVRGDSAAYFCASSPGTGGTEAFFGQGTRLTVV.

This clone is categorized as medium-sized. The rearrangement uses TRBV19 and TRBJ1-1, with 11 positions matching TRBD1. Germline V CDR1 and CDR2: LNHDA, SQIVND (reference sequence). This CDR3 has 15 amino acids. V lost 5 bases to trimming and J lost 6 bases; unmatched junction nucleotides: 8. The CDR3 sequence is CASSEFGQGASEAFF. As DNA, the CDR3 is TGTGCCAGTAGTGAATTCGGACAGGGGGCTTCTGAAGCTTTCTTT.

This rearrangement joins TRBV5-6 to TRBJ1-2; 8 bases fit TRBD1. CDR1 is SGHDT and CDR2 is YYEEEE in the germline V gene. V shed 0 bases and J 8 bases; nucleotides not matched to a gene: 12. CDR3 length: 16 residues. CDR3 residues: CASSLEVGRGRGGYTF. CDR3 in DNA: TGTGCCAGCAGCTTGGAAGTGGGCAGGGGGCGCGGAGGCTACACCTTC.

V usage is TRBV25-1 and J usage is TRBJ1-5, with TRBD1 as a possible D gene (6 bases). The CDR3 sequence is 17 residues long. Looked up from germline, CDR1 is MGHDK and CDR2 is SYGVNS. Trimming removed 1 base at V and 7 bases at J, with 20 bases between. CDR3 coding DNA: TGTGCCAGCAGTGAATCTTCGTACGGGGGGCGCGTCCAGCCCCAGCATTTT. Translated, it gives CASSESSYGGRVQPQHF. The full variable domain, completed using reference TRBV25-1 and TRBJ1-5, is EADIYQTPRYLVIGTGKKITLECSQTMGHDKMYWYQQDPGMELHLIHYSYGVNSTEKGDLSSESTVSRIRTEHFPLTLESARPSHTSQYLCASSESSYGGRVQPQHFGDGTRLSIL.